The rows below give T cell receptor beta chains drawn from one sample of a study of T cells after yellow fever vaccination. TCRdb re-derived calls from the 5' RACE reads in MiXCR, one entry per CDR3 protein. Counted here are some 320,000 distinct CDR3 sequences, about 10% occurring once; the ten biggest clones make up less than 3.5%. Sample: CD4+ T cells sorted from PBMCs, taken 45 days after the yellow fever booster vaccination. Source of these receptors: a man aged 18 to 35 who received the YFV17D yellow fever vaccine. The CDR3 runs from the conserved cysteine through the conserved F or W. The D gene is left open where the match is weak. For some rows the clone size is stated as once, few or many, or as a class when expanded; others skip it.

.	TRBV4-1	TRBJ2-3	17	few	CASSQEGLVRGTDTQYF	TGCGCCAGCAGCCAAGAAGGGCTCGTAAGGGGAACAGATACGCAGTATTTT
TRBD1	TRBV10-3	TRBJ1-4	16	few	CAISPGQGPTNEKLFF	TGTGCCATCAGCCCGGGACAGGGCCCAACTAATGAAAAACTGTTTTTT
.	TRBV3-2	TRBJ1-2	19	.	CASSQDRIGPRGSGHGYTF	TGTGCCAGCAGCCAAGATCGGATTGGGCCTCGTGGTAGTGGTCATGGCTACACCTTC
.	TRBV20-1	TRBJ2-3	14	.	CSAPWGSITDTQYF	TGCAGTGCTCCCTGGGGTAGTATCACAGATACGCAGTATTTT
.	TRBV21-1	TRBJ1-4	16	few	CASSKEDRPLNEKLFF	TGTGCCAGCAGCAAAGAGGATCGGCCGCTGAATGAAAAACTGTTTTTT
TRBD2	TRBV7-9	TRBJ2-1	18	many	CASSRRQASGGSYNEQFF	TGTGCCAGCAGCAGAAGACAGGCTAGCGGGGGTTCCTACAATGAGCAGTTCTTC
.	TRBV3-1	TRBJ1-2	13	few	CASSQPFEVDYTF	TGTGCCAGCAGCCAGCCGTTCGAAGTTGACTACACCTTC
TRBD2	TRBV7-2	TRBJ2-3	14	few	CASSFGGGSDTQYF	TGTGCCAGCAGCTTTGGCGGGGGGTCAGATACGCAGTATTTT
.	TRBV20-1	TRBJ2-5	10	many	CSARDETQYF	TGCAGTGCTAGAGATGAGACCCAGTACTTC
TRBD1	TRBV6-5	TRBJ1-6	16	few	CASSPDRGRGPSPLHF	TGTGCCAGCAGTCCAGACAGGGGTAGGGGTCCTTCACCCCTCCACTTT
TRBD1	TRBV19	TRBJ1-2	15	.	CASNPGTGRSYGYTF	TGTGCCAGTAACCCCGGGACAGGGAGGTCCTATGGCTACACCTTC
.	TRBV3-1	TRBJ2-7	14	.	CASSLQASVGEQYF	TGTGCCAGCAGTCTCCAGGCCTCGGTCGGCGAGCAGTACTTC
.	TRBV2	TRBJ2-2	13	few	CASSAGEHGELFF	TGTGCCAGCAGCGCAGGGGAGCACGGGGAGCTGTTTTTT
TRBD2	TRBV5-4	TRBJ2-4	15	few	CASSSGGEAKNIQYF	TGTGCCAGCAGCTCGGGAGGTGAAGCCAAAAACATTCAGTACTTC
TRBD2	TRBV7-2	TRBJ2-3	14	many	CASSRAGGTDTQYF	TGTGCCAGCAGCCGAGCGGGGGGCACAGATACGCAGTATTTT
.	TRBV19	TRBJ2-6	14	.	CASRKALGANVLTF	TGTGCCAGTAGAAAAGCCCTTGGGGCCAACGTCCTGACTTTC
.	TRBV7-9	TRBJ2-3	11	many	CASSRADTQYF	TGTGCCAGCAGCCGTGCGGATACGCAGTATTTT
.	TRBV20-1	TRBJ1-2	13	few	CSAHVSWGYGYTF	TGCAGTGCCCACGTAAGCTGGGGGTATGGCTACACCTTC
.	TRBV5-1	TRBJ1-6	14	.	CASSFRDVDSPLHF	TGCGCCAGCAGTTTCAGGGACGTCGATTCACCCCTCCACTTT
.	TRBV5-4	TRBJ1-6	13	few	CASSLPGGSPLHF	TGTGCCAGCAGCTTACCCGGCGGTTCACCCCTCCACTTT
TRBD1	TRBV4-1	TRBJ1-2	16	many	CASSQGTGGAGYGYTF	TGCGCCAGCAGCCAAGGAACAGGGGGCGCCGGCTATGGCTACACCTTC
TRBD1	TRBV12-3/TRBV12-4	TRBJ1-5	13	many	CARPGQRNQPQHF	TGTGCCAGGCCGGGACAGAGAAATCAGCCCCAGCATTTT